One sample yielded the 12 T cell receptor beta chains listed below, sequenced in a study of beta chain features in type 1 diabetes. Since all of the isolated RNA was reverse transcribed, expressed TCRB transcripts were what got sequenced. Method: immunoSEQ multiplex PCR; TCRdb's copy keeps in-frame clones and lacks some. This sample yields 390,000 or so clones, of which approximately 13% are seen a single time; about 0.034% belongs to the top ten. Specimen: naive CD4+ T cells from blood. These receptors were taken from a man in his thirties or forties in good health.

This clone was seen a few times. The rearrangement joins TRBV27 to TRBJ2-5; TRBD1 or TRBD2 may be the D gene (5 bases each). Germline assignment: CDR1 MNHEY and CDR2 SMNVEV (reference sequence). This CDR3 has 13 residues. V gave up 6 bases and J gave up 5 bases, with 13 bases separating them. The CDR3 region is CASSPGGGETQYF. The CDR3 coding sequence is TGTGCCAGCAGCCCCGGTGGGGGTGAGACCCAGTACTTC.

The chain joins TRBV9 to TRBJ1-1; weak D call: TRBD1 (5 bases). The germline V gene has CDR1 SGDLS and CDR2 YYNGEE. The CDR3 contains 16 residues. V was clipped by 2 bases and J by 0 bases, with 14 bases between them. The CDR3 sequence is CASSVRGDRMNTEAFF. CDR3 bases: TGTGCCAGCAGCGTGAGAGGGGATAGAATGAACACTGAAGCTTTCTTT.

V usage is TRBV7-2 and J usage is TRBJ2-7; D may be TRBD2 (5 bases). Germline CDR1 reads SGHTA; CDR2 reads FQGNSA. V was clipped by 3 bases and J by 2 bases, with 11 bases between them. CDR3 length: 14 residues. The CDR3 coding sequence is TGTGCCAGCAGCTTTGGGGAGCCCCCCTACGAGCAGTACGTC. Protein: CASSFGEPPYEQYV.

This clone turned up a few times. The chain combines TRBV25-1 with TRBJ2-2; D call uncertain. From germline, CDR1 is MGHDK and CDR2 SYGVNS. Trimming took 7 bases from V and 5 from J, leaving 11 bases between them. The CDR3 covers 13 residues. CDR3: CASMGFNTGELFF. Written as DNA, the CDR3 is TGTGCCAGCATGGGTTTCAATACCGGGGAGCTGTTTTTT.

This chain connects TRBV7-7 to TRBJ2-7; no firm D call. CDR1 and CDR2 (germline): SSHAT, FNYEAQ (reference sequence). The CDR3 loop spans 16 amino acids. The CDR3 nucleotides are TGTGCTAGCAGCTTAGATCTAGAGACTTCTTCTTACGAGCAGTACGTC. It translates to CASSLDLETSSYEQYV.

The gene calls are TRBV5-4 and TRBJ1-1, with D hard to call. The V end lost 0 bases, the J end lost 0 bases, and 9 bases lay between the germline ends. Germline V gene data show CDR1 as SGHNT and CDR2 as YYREEE (reference sequence). The CDR3 covers 15 residues. The CDR3 region has the DNA TGTGCCAGCAGCTTGGCCCGGGGTATGAACACTGAAGCTTTCTTT. Translation gives CASSLARGMNTEAFF.

The chain recombines TRBV5-6 with TRBJ2-5; D unclear. Looked up from germline, CDR1 is SGHDT and CDR2 is YYEEEE. The CDR3 contains 14 residues. V dropped 3 bases and J dropped 0 bases, with 9 bases sitting between them. This CDR3 is CASSWSFYQETQYF. CDR3 nucleotide sequence: TGTGCCAGCAGCTGGTCGTTTTACCAAGAGACCCAGTACTTC. The full variable domain, in which reference TRBV5-6 and TRBJ2-5 provide the parts outside the CDR3, is DAGVTQSPTHLIKTRGQQVTLRCSPKSGHDTVSWYQQALGQGPQFIFQYYEEEERQRGNFPDRFSGHQFPNYSSELNVNALLLGDSALYLCASSWSFYQETQYFGPGTRLLVL.

V gene TRBV7-6 combines with J gene TRBJ2-1; D is unresolved. The V end lost 2 bases, the J end lost 9 bases, and 11 bases lay between the germline ends. The CDR3 contains 13 residues. The germline gives CDR1 SGHVS, CDR2 FNYEAQ. The CDR3 coding sequence is TGTGCCAGCAGCTTAAAGGAAAAGGGTGAGCAGTTCTTC. Translation: CASSLKEKGEQFF. The full variable domain, with the rest looked up from reference TRBV7-6 and TRBJ2-1, is GAGVSQSPRYKVTKRGQDVALRCDPISGHVSLYWYRQALGQGPEFLTYFNYEAQQDKSGLPNDRFSAERPEGSISTLTIQRTEQRDSAMYRCASSLKEKGEQFFGPGTRLTVL.

The sample holds a few counts of this clone. This chain uses TRBV14 with TRBJ2-5, with TRBD1 matching over 9 bases. The J segment lost 5 bases and the V segment lost 0 bases, leaving 4 bases of the junction unmatched. This CDR3 is built from 15 residues. The germline gives CDR1 SGHDN, CDR2 FVKESK. CDR3 in amino acids: CASSQDPQGAETQYF. As DNA, the CDR3 is TGTGCCAGCAGCCAAGACCCACAGGGGGCGGAGACCCAGTACTTC. The full variable domain, completed using reference TRBV14 and TRBJ2-5, is EAGVTQFPSHSVIEKGQTVTLRCDPISGHDNLYWYRRVMGKEIKFLLHFVKESKQDESGMPNNRFLAERTGGTYSTLKVQPAELEDSGVYFCASSQDPQGAETQYFGPGTRLLVL.

V is TRBV7-9 and J is TRBJ2-7; D is perhaps TRBD2 (6 bases). Germline CDR1 reads SEHNR; CDR2 reads FQNEAQ (reference sequence). V lost 2 bases to trimming and J lost 5 bases, with 25 bases between them. CDR3 length: 18 amino acids. The CDR3 sequence: CASSLMGGPLSLNHEQYF. CDR3 sequence (DNA): TGTGCCAGCAGCTTAATGGGGGGACCCCTCAGCCTCAATCACGAGCAGTACTTC.

V gene TRBV11-2 combines with J gene TRBJ1-2, with D uncertain. The germline V gene encodes CDR1 SGHAT and CDR2 FQNNGV. The ends were cut back, 0 bases at V and 0 bases at J, with 5 bases in the middle. The CDR3 consists of 14 residues. CDR3 in DNA: TGTGCCAGCAGCTTAGAGCGCTCTAACTATGGCTACACCTTC. Translated, it gives CASSLERSNYGYTF.

This clone was counted between two and nine times. V usage is TRBV14 and J usage is TRBJ1-1; D is undetermined. Germline-derived CDR1 and CDR2 are SGHDN and FVKESK. The CDR3 sequence is 11 residues long. Trimming removed 3 bases from V and 6 bases from J, with 5 bases in between. CDR3 protein: CASSHGSEAFF. The DNA for the CDR3 is TGTGCCAGCAGCCATGGGTCTGAAGCTTTCTTT.